These 14 T cell receptor beta chains came from one sample sequenced in a study of CD8+ T cells in alopecia areata. Noted treatment: oral pan-JAK inhibitor, 5-10 mg twice daily. After isolation, RNA underwent reverse transcription to generate cDNA as the sequencing template. Here immunoSEQ multiplex PCR was the method, and the copy in TCRdb shows in-frame clones only, minus some. This table holds some 190,000 clones, approximately 70% found once. This sample comprised CD4+ T cells sorted from blood, obtained at roughly week 45, from a patient treated with tofacitinib. All receptors derive from a human donor with alopecia areata.

There are a few counts of this clone. CDR3 residues: CASSIQGGDTEAFF. The CDR3 DNA reads TGTGCCAGTAGTATTCAGGGTGGGGACACTGAAGCTTTCTTT. The rearrangement joins TRBV19 to TRBJ1-1; D possibly corresponds to TRBD1 (5 bases). This CDR3 comprises 14 residues. CDR1 and CDR2 from the germline V gene are LNHDA and SQIVND (reference sequence). V was cut by 3 bases and J by 3 bases, with 11 bases left in between.

The chain uses TRBV7-2 and TRBJ2-5; 9 bases match TRBD2. V lost 5 bases, J lost 6 bases, and 13 bases stayed unmatched. The CDR3 runs to 16 residues. Germline CDR1 is SGHTA and CDR2 is FQGNSA. The CDR3 nucleotides are TGTGCCAGCAGCCAACTGACGGCGCGGGGGGGTAAGACCCAGTACTTC. Amino acids: CASSQLTARGGKTQYF.

This rearrangement joins TRBV30 to TRBJ1-5, with unresolved D. CDR1 and CDR2 (germline): GTSNPN, SVGIG (reference sequence). The length of the CDR3 is 13 residues. Trimming pared 1 base from V and 4 bases from J, leaving 8 bases between. CDR3 bases: TGTGCCTGGAGTGGAAACAAGAATCAGCCCCAGCATTTT. Amino acid sequence: CAWSGNKNQPQHF.

In its sample, this clone was seen a few times. This rearrangement joins TRBV19 to TRBJ1-6, with no clear D. Trimming left V 8 bases short and J 8 bases short, with 16 bases between. Germline V gene lookup returns CDR1 LNHDA and CDR2 SQIVND (reference sequence). This CDR3 comprises 14 residues. The CDR3 sequence is CASSERRRDSPLHF. CDR3 bases: TGTGCCAGTTCCGAAAGACGCAGAGATTCACCCCTCCACTTT.

CDR3 sequence reads: CASSHGDSMENYGYTF. The CDR3 DNA reads TGCGCCAGCAGCCACGGGGACAGCATGGAGAACTATGGCTACACCTTC. The chain joins TRBV4-3 to TRBJ1-2; 7 bases agree with TRBD1. This CDR3 spans 16 amino acids. Trimming removed 3 bases from V and 2 bases from J; junction bases left unmatched: 9. The germline V gene has CDR1 LGHNA and CDR2 YSLEER.

This clone was found a few times. The rearrangement joins TRBV15 to TRBJ1-5; TRBD1 aligns across 7 bases. The CDR3 runs to 14 residues. The germline V gene has CDR1 LNHNV and CDR2 YYDKDF (reference sequence). With 7 bases clipped from V and 0 bases from J, the junction kept 3 bases outside the gene matches. The CDR3 DNA sequence: TGTGCCACCAACAGGGGATTTAGCAATCAGCCCCAGCATTTT. Translating gives CATNRGFSNQPQHF.

V gene TRBV9 combines with J gene TRBJ2-2, with 10 bases lining up with TRBD2. CDR3 length: 17 amino acids. Germline V gives CDR1 SGDLS, CDR2 YYNGEE. J gave up 3 bases and V 3 bases, and 8 bases lay outside the gene matches. In nucleotides, the CDR3 is TGTGCCAGCAGCGACCATCCGCTAGCGGGGGACACCGGGGAGCTGTTTTTT. This translates into CASSDHPLAGDTGELFF.

The chain employs TRBV2 and TRBJ1-5; no clear D. Germline-derived CDR1 and CDR2 are SNHLY and FYNNEI. This CDR3 comprises 15 residues. The ends were cut back, 4 bases at V and 13 bases at J, with 23 bases in the middle. The CDR3 spells CASSGEIPHTFAQHF. The CDR3 region has the DNA TGTGCCAGCAGTGGTGAGATCCCCCATACATTCGCTCAGCATTTT.

The rearrangement joins TRBV5-5 to TRBJ1-6, with 8 nucleotides matching TRBD1. This CDR3 is 15 amino acids long. The germline gives CDR1 SGHKS, CDR2 YYEKEE (reference sequence). The trim removed 4 bases at V and 9 bases at J, leaving 9 bases unmatched. The DNA of the CDR3 is TGTGCCAGCAGCGCCCGACAGGGGACAAGTTCACCCCTCCACTTT. It translates to CASSARQGTSSPLHF.

Comments on this clone: Other DNA sequences in the sample encode the same CDR3. The chain has TRBV30 and TRBJ1-5, with 7 bases identical to TRBD1. The CDR3 totals 15 residues. Losses at the gene ends were 1 base for V and 1 base for J; bases not matched to a gene: 4. Germline CDR1 is GTSNPN and CDR2 is SVGIG (reference sequence). The CDR3 coding sequence is TGTGCCTGGAGTGGACCGGGACAGAGCAATCAGCCCCAGCATTTT. Protein sequence: CAWSGPGQSNQPQHF.

The J gene is TRBJ1-6, the V gene TRBV30; TRBD1 aligns across 7 bases. V lost 0 bases and J lost 15; bases outside the gene matches: 11. Germline lookup yields CDR1 GTSNPN and CDR2 SVGIG (reference sequence). The CDR3 spans 14 residues. CDR3 in DNA: TGTGCCTGGAGTGTATACGGACAGGCAATTGTCCTCCACTTT. The encoded protein is CAWSVYGQAIVLHF. The whole variable domain, filled in from reference TRBV30 and TRBJ1-6, reads SQTIHQWPATLVQPVGSPLSLECTVEGTSNPNLYWYRQAAGRGLQLLFYSVGIGQISSEVPQNLSASRPQDRQFILSSKKLLLSDSGFYLCAWSVYGQAIVLHFGNGTRLTVT.

The sample holds one count of this clone. The chain joins TRBV11-2 to TRBJ2-7; D is undetermined. Germline V gene lookup returns CDR1 SGHAT and CDR2 FQNNGV. CDR3 length: 13 amino acids. Trimming shortened V by 5 bases and J by 7 bases, and 15 bases separated the two germline ends. CDR3 sequence reads: CASSLRTDTEQYF. The CDR3 region has the DNA TGTGCCAGCAGCCTCCGGACGGATACGGAGCAGTACTTC. Filled out from reference TRBV11-2 and TRBJ2-7, the complete variable domain reads EAGVAQSPRYKIIEKRQSVAFWCNPISGHATLYWYQQILGQGPKLLIQFQNNGVVDDSQLPKDRFSAERLKGVDSTLKIQPAKLEDSAVYLCASSLRTDTEQYFGPGTRLTVT.

The rearrangement uses TRBV30 and TRBJ1-2; TRBD1 might be the D (6 bases). Germline CDR1 and CDR2: GTSNPN and SVGIG (reference sequence). Trimming pared 2 bases from V and 4 bases from J, leaving 17 bases between. The CDR3 loop spans 15 amino acids. The CDR3 DNA reads as TGTGCCTGGAGTTCCTTCGTGGGGGCCTCCTATGGCTACACCTTC. It yields the protein CAWSSFVGASYGYTF.

V is TRBV11-3 and J is TRBJ2-5, with D possibly TRBD1 on 6 matching bases. The CDR3 has 15 amino acids. CDR1 is SGHNT and CDR2 is YENEEA in the germline V gene. The V end was cut by 4 bases, the J end by 4 bases, with 16 bases between. CDR3 residues: CASSSRGNFLETQYF. As DNA, the CDR3 is TGTGCCAGCAGCTCGAGGGGGAACTTCCTAGAGACCCAGTACTTC.